Listed below are T cell receptor beta chains from one sample, sequenced in a study of blood T cell repertoires in COVID-19. TCRdb's copy holds only in-frame clones and misses some; the assay was immunoSEQ multiplex PCR. Among more than 90,000 clones listed, 87% were seen once. The material sequenced was peripheral blood. Receptor source: a human donor in a cohort sampled during active COVID-19. Both conserved end residues are part of each CDR3. Fields, in order: V gene, D gene, J gene, CDR3 protein. A D gene is named only where the DNA matches it firmly.

>TRBV11-3|TRBD2|TRBJ2-3
CASSLPLGLAVGTDTQYF
>TRBV19|-|TRBJ1-4
CASSMGRGNEKLFF
>TRBV5-4|-|TRBJ2-7
CASSLGQNYEQYF
>TRBV5-8|-|TRBJ1-5
CASSLQFAIGDTQPQHF
>TRBV6-1|-|TRBJ1-5
CASSEGAGVSNQPQHF
>TRBV5-1|TRBD2|TRBJ2-1
CASSFQATSGIDEQFF
>TRBV2|TRBD2|TRBJ2-7
CASSVLAGLWQYF
>TRBV18|-|TRBJ1-1
CASSWTENTEAFF
>TRBV19|-|TRBJ1-2
CASSPRVNYGYTF
>TRBV10-2|-|TRBJ2-7
CASHSSKQGNLGYEQYF
>TRBV27|-|TRBJ2-7
CASSSKAPGTYEQYF
>TRBV5-1|TRBD1|TRBJ2-7
CASSPDRLSSYEQYF
>TRBV4-1|-|TRBJ2-2
CASSQGAFGLARTGELFF
>TRBV19|TRBD1|TRBJ1-2
CASSLPGTGKFYGYTF
>TRBV7-3|TRBD2|TRBJ2-1
CASSLMGHGSSGGNEQFF
>TRBV28|-|TRBJ1-5
CASSLVGGSNQPQHF
>TRBV2|TRBD2|TRBJ2-3
CARTSGSTDTQYF
>TRBV3-1/TRBV3-2|TRBD2|TRBJ2-5
CASSQGDTSGRSEETQYF
>TRBV6-1|TRBD2|TRBJ2-3
CASSEMRGSTDTQYF
>TRBV27|TRBD1|TRBJ1-2
CASSFPPSQGDGYTF
>TRBV18|-|TRBJ1-1
CASIGEGRKNTEAFF
>TRBV6-2/TRBV6-3|TRBD2|TRBJ2-5
CASSGTSGTYQETQYF
>TRBV9|-|TRBJ1-3
CASSVATVGAGAGNTIYF
>TRBV19|-|TRBJ1-5
CASSPQAQGHQPQHF
>TRBV28|TRBD1|TRBJ2-5
CASRKWGQGKTETQYF
>TRBV28|TRBD1|TRBJ1-1
CASSPRTGTNTEAFF
>TRBV5-1|TRBD1|TRBJ1-5
CASSMTGGSNQPQHF
>TRBV14|-|TRBJ2-3
CASSRRASERDTQYF
>TRBV7-2|TRBD1|TRBJ1-3
CASSPRGSGGNTIYF
>TRBV13|TRBD2|TRBJ2-7
CASSLSSTSWGGEQYF
>TRBV30|-|TRBJ1-1
CAWSVLRQGNEAFF
>TRBV6-5|TRBD1|TRBJ1-5
CASRGTGTGNQPQHF
>TRBV3-1/TRBV3-2|-|TRBJ1-2
CASSPRMIQTNYGYTF